These T cell receptor beta chains were read from a single sample in a study of sequential checkpoint blockade in melanoma. The table came from immunoSEQ multiplex PCR; TCRdb's copy has only in-frame clones and leaves some out. The sample has over 25,000 clones; approximately 80% are singletons. This specimen consisted of CD8+ T cells sorted from blood (inferred from file names), obtained from a patient given nivolumab and ipilimumab in sequence. Source of these receptors: a human donor with melanoma. The CDR3 runs from the conserved cysteine through the conserved F or W. A D gene is named only where the DNA matches it firmly. Rows may omit the clone size; those that give it use once, few, many or a size class.

abundance,v_gene,j_gene,d_gene,CDR3nt,CDR3aa
-,TRBV10-3,TRBJ2-2,-,TGTGCGATCGCATACAGCAGGGGAAACACCGGGGAGCTGTTTTTT,CAIAYSRGNTGELFF
-,TRBV27,TRBJ2-3,TRBD2,TGTGCCAGCAGTGGCTTCTCTAGCGGGGCAACAGATACGCAGTATTTT,CASSGFSSGATDTQYF
few,TRBV6-5,TRBJ2-7,TRBD1,TGTGCCAGCAGTGAAGTAGGGGGCACCTACGAGCAGTACTTC,CASSEVGGTYEQYF
-,TRBV25-1,TRBJ2-7,TRBD1,TGTGCCAGCAGGTCGACAGGGGTAAAGGGCTACGAGCAGTACTTC,CASRSTGVKGYEQYF
-,TRBV18,TRBJ2-2,-,TGTGCCAGCTCACCACCTCTCCTAGCGAACACCGGGGAGCTGTTTTTT,CASSPPLLANTGELFF
-,TRBV4-2,TRBJ1-4,-,TGTGCCAGCAGCCCTACAACGACAGTTGCTGAAAAACTGTTTTTT,CASSPTTTVAEKLFF
-,TRBV4-3,TRBJ2-3,-,TGCGCCAGCAGCCAAGATGGGACTAGCACAGATACGCAGTATTTT,CASSQDGTSTDTQYF
-,TRBV19,TRBJ2-1,-,TGTGCCAGCGCAGGGGGGAAGACCTACAATGAGCAGTTCTTC,CASAGGKTYNEQFF
-,TRBV14,TRBJ2-3,-,TGTGCCAGCAGCCAAGCCCTCGATACGCAGTATTTT,CASSQALDTQYF
-,TRBV2,TRBJ1-5,-,TGTGCCAGCAGTGAATGGAGTAACCAGCCCCAGCATTTT,CASSEWSNQPQHF
-,TRBV7-9,TRBJ1-2,-,TGTGCCAGCAGCTTAATCAATGGGGAGCAAGCTAACTATGGCTACACCTTC,CASSLINGEQANYGYTF
-,TRBV4-1,TRBJ2-5,-,TGCGCCAGCAGCCGTGGGCCACAAGAGACCCAGTACTTC,CASSRGPQETQYF
-,TRBV27,TRBJ2-5,TRBD2,TGTGCCAGCAGCCAAACCGGGACTAGCTCTGAGACCCAGTACTTC,CASSQTGTSSETQYF
-,TRBV7-9,TRBJ2-3,TRBD2,TGTGCCAGCAGCCACACAGCGGGGGGGCGGGGAGATACGCAGTATTTT,CASSHTAGGRGDTQYF
-,TRBV28,TRBJ1-1,-,TGTGCCAGCAGTTTTTTTCGGGGGGGGGAAACTGAAGCTTTCTTT,CASSFFRGGETEAFF
-,TRBV11-1,TRBJ2-7,-,TGTGCCAGCAGCTTAGCGTCACACCCCGGGTACGAGCAGTACTTC,CASSLASHPGYEQYF
-,TRBV5-1,TRBJ2-1,-,TGCGCCAGCAGCTTGAGGTGGGAGGGGGGCTATGAGCAGTTCTTC,CASSLRWEGGYEQFF
-,TRBV7-9,TRBJ2-7,-,TGTGCCAGCAGCTTAATCTCTGACAGGCCATATCCTCTCTTC,CASSLISDRPYPLF
few,TRBV6-5,TRBJ2-1,TRBD2,TGTGCCAGCAGGGCGGCGGGGGGGCAGTTCTTC,CASRAAGGQFF
-,TRBV2,TRBJ1-2,TRBD1,TGTGCCAGCAGTGATCTGACAGGGAGAGGTGGCTACACCTTC,CASSDLTGRGGYTF